The 32 T cell receptor beta chains presented below share a single source sample, sequenced in a study of T-cell memory formation after mild COVID-19. TCRdb passed the 5' RACE reads through MiXCR, listing each CDR3 protein once. The sample holds about 560,000 distinct CDR3 sequences, roughly 18% seen once. Sequenced sample: PBMCs or a T cell subset sorted from them (not recorded which). The receptors shown here come from an adult woman who had mild COVID-19 (a few samples of this study predate the infection). Cell type and time point are not known.

The chain joins TRBV12-3 or TRBV12-4 to TRBJ2-1; TRBD2 matches 11 bases. V lost 7 bases and J lost 9; bases outside the gene matches: 8. This CDR3 is 14 amino acids long. The CDR3 loop reads CASTLSGGAGEQFF. The CDR3 nucleotides are TGTGCCAGCACCCTTAGCGGGGGGGCCGGTGAGCAGTTCTTC.

Ten or more counts support this clonotype. Here the CDR3 reads CASSLNGQGYTGELFF. The CDR3, as DNA: TGTGCCAGCAGCTTAAACGGGCAGGGTTACACCGGGGAGCTGTTTTTT. The rearrangement uses TRBV7-6 and TRBJ2-2; tentative D call: TRBD1 (5 bases). V lost 2 bases to trimming and J lost 3 bases, with 13 bases between them. The CDR3 runs to 16 residues. From germline, CDR1 is SGHVS and CDR2 FNYEAQ.

Note on this clonotype: At one end, the junction sequence differs from germline, possibly due to a read error. The V and J genes are TRBV27 and TRBJ1-2, with D unresolved. Germline V gene sequence: CDR1 MNHEY, CDR2 SMNVEV (reference sequence). CDR3 length: 13 amino acids. The CDR3 reads CASTNCFDYGYTF. DNA for the CDR3: TGTGCCAGTACGAACTGCTTCGACTACGGCTACACCTTC.

A few counts support this clonotype. J is TRBJ1-6 and V is TRBV11-3, with D possibly TRBD1 on 5 matching bases. CDR3 length equals 15 residues. Germline V gene sequence: CDR1 SGHNT, CDR2 YENEEA. Trimming stripped 3 bases from V and 8 bases from J, with 14 bases between. Here the CDR3 reads CASSFGQTEHSPLHF. In DNA form, the CDR3 reads TGTGCCAGCAGCTTCGGTCAGACAGAACATTCACCCCTCCACTTT.

The table lists this clonotype with a few counts. V is TRBV12-3 or TRBV12-4 and J is TRBJ1-2; D gene unclear. This CDR3 has 13 amino acids. The V end lost 4 bases, the J end lost 4 bases, and 10 bases lay between the germline ends. CDR3 sequence (DNA): TGTGCCAGCAGTTCCTTGGGGAGCTATGGCTACACCTTC. It is translated as CASSSLGSYGYTF.

This clonotype was observed a few times. This chain connects TRBV4-3 to TRBJ2-1; TRBD2 aligns across 7 bases. Germline assignment: CDR1 LGHNA and CDR2 YSLEER. The CDR3 consists of 16 residues. Trimming at V came to 1 base and at J to 4 bases, leaving 7 bases not matched to a gene. In DNA form, the CDR3 reads TGCGCCAGCAGCCAAGGGGAGGCTAGCGGATACAATGAGCAGTTCTTC. This codes for CASSQGEASGYNEQFF.

This clonotype was detected ten times or more. This sequence joins TRBV7-3 and TRBJ2-5, with D possibly being TRBD1 (5 bases). This CDR3 spans 13 amino acids. Trimming took off 2 bases at V and 4 bases at J, with 8 bases between the two ends. Germline V CDR1 and CDR2: SGHTA, FQGTGA. The CDR3 protein is CASSLGARETQYF. CDR3 coding DNA: TGTGCCAGCAGCTTAGGGGCCCGAGAGACCCAGTACTTC.

This chain links TRBV7-6 with TRBJ2-4, with 10 bases lining up with TRBD2. Germline values: CDR1 SGHVS, CDR2 FNYEAQ. The trim removed 1 base at V and 8 bases at J, leaving 8 bases unmatched. The CDR3 extends over 16 amino acids. As DNA, the CDR3 is TGTGCCAGCAGCTTAGGGTTAGCGGGAGGTTTGGACATTCAGTACTTC. It translates to CASSLGLAGGLDIQYF.

This clonotype has more than one count but fewer than ten. This sequence joins TRBV12-3 or TRBV12-4 and TRBJ2-3; the D is unclear. This CDR3 is 14 amino acids long. V shed 5 bases and J shed 1 base, with 10 bases lying between them. CDR3 amino acids: CASSKGGGTDTQYF. The CDR3 nucleotides are TGTGCCAGCAGTAAGGGCGGAGGCACAGATACGCAGTATTTT.

The chain carries TRBV6-5 and TRBJ2-5; the match to TRBD2 covers 13 bases. Losses at the gene ends were 0 bases for V and 2 bases for J; bases not matched to a gene: 3. Germline V gene sequence: CDR1 MNHEY, CDR2 SVGAGI. The CDR3 has 17 residues. In DNA, the CDR3 is TGTGCCAGCAGTTACTCCCAGGGACTAGCGGGACAAGAGACCCAGTACTTC. This sequence encodes CASSYSQGLAGQETQYF.

The chain has TRBV9 and TRBJ2-7; 14 nucleotides align to TRBD2. Germline loops: CDR1 SGDLS, CDR2 YYNGEE. The V and J ends lost 0 bases and 0 bases, in that order; junction bases with no gene match: 8. The CDR3 covers 19 residues. For the CDR3, the DNA is TGTGCCAGCAGCGTAGGGGCCGGGACTAGCGGGGGCCGCTCCTACGAGCAGTACTTC. Its protein product is CASSVGAGTSGGRSYEQYF.

V is TRBV11-2 and J is TRBJ2-7; 9 positions agree with TRBD1. The CDR3 has 15 amino acids. The V gene end was trimmed by 4 bases and the J gene end by 5 bases; junction bases not matched to a gene: 9. Germline V lookup: CDR1 SGHAT, CDR2 FQNNGV. The CDR3 here is CASSYEQGALDEQYF. The CDR3 DNA reads TGTGCCAGCAGCTACGAACAGGGGGCTCTAGACGAGCAGTACTTC.

The rearrangement links TRBV12-3 or TRBV12-4 to TRBJ1-5, with a possible D match to TRBD1 (5 bases). V was pared by 3 bases and J by 2 bases, with 17 bases between. The CDR3 length is 17 residues. The CDR3 sequence: CASSFSDTWAGNQPQHF. In nucleotides, the CDR3 is TGTGCCAGCAGTTTCTCGGACACATGGGCTGGCAATCAGCCCCAGCATTTT.

This clonotype has at least ten counts. An end of the junction does not agree with germline; a read error may underlie this. This chain links TRBV9 with TRBJ2-1; D ambiguous. CDR3 length: 15 residues. Per germline, CDR1 SGDLS and CDR2 YYNGEE. CDR3 coding DNA: TGCGCCAGCAGCGTGGGCGGTAACTCCTACAATGAGCAGTTCTTC. The encoded protein is CASSVGGNSYNEQFF.

V gene TRBV19 combines with J gene TRBJ2-3; a weak D match, TRBD2 (5 bases). Trimming removed 5 bases at V and 5 bases at J, with 11 bases between. The CDR3 is made up of 13 amino acids. Germline loops: CDR1 LNHDA, CDR2 SQIVND (reference sequence). CDR3 DNA sequence: TGTGCCAGTAGTCCCCTCGGGGTAGATACGCAGTATTTT. Encoded protein: CASSPLGVDTQYF.

The chain links TRBV20-1 to TRBJ1-1, with a possible D match to TRBD1 (5 bases). The CDR3 loop spans 13 amino acids. The V and J ends lost 5 bases and 6 bases respectively, with 16 bases between them. Germline CDR1 reads DFQATT; CDR2 reads SNEGSKA (reference sequence). Here the CDR3 reads CSAFPGLRPEAFF. The CDR3 region has the DNA TGCAGTGCTTTTCCGGGGCTACGCCCTGAAGCTTTCTTT.

The V call is TRBV5-6, the J call TRBJ1-1; D is perhaps TRBD1 (6 bases). This CDR3 has 17 residues. The germline V gene has CDR1 SGHDT and CDR2 YYEEEE. The V gene lost 4 bases and the J gene lost 1 base, with 20 bases spanning the gap. In nucleotides, the CDR3 is TGTGCCAGCAGCCCCCGTCGACAGGCCCCTTGGAACACTGAAGCTTTCTTT. This codes for CASSPRRQAPWNTEAFF.

The chain is built from TRBV12-3 or TRBV12-4 and TRBJ2-1; 11 bases agree with TRBD2. The V gene end was trimmed by 2 bases and the J gene end by 0 bases; junction bases not matched to a gene: 12. The CDR3 extends over 20 amino acids. In nucleotides, the CDR3 is TGTGCCAGCAGTTTACAGTCGGTACTAGCGGGAGACAGCTCCTACAATGAGCAGTTCTTC. It specifies CASSLQSVLAGDSSYNEQFF.

This clonotype showed up just a few times. The chain is built from TRBV4-1 and TRBJ2-1; 8 bases are shared with TRBD2. The ends lost 1 base at V and 5 bases at J; junction bases unmatched: 7. CDR1 is MGHRA, CDR2 YSYEKL, per germline. The CDR3 loop spans 16 amino acids. The chain's CDR3 is CASSQVRTSGNNEQFF. The DNA of the CDR3 is TGCGCCAGCAGCCAAGTCAGAACTAGCGGCAACAATGAGCAGTTCTTC.

The chain combines TRBV7-8 with TRBJ2-1; 7 bases are shared with TRBD2. Trimming removed 10 bases from V and 0 bases from J; junction bases left unmatched: 6. This CDR3 is 14 amino acids long. The germline CDR1 and CDR2 sequences are SGHVS and FQNEAQ. CDR3 sequence (DNA): TGTGCCACCGAGCGGGAAGACTCCTACAATGAGCAGTTCTTC. This sequence encodes CATEREDSYNEQFF.

The chain uses TRBV29-1 and TRBJ2-7, with D possibly TRBD2 on 5 matching bases. CDR1 is SQVTM and CDR2 is ANQGSEA in the germline V gene. CDR3 size: 15 residues. V lost 6 bases to trimming and J lost 0 bases, with 18 bases between them. CDR3 amino acids: CSVARGISSSYEQYF. The CDR3 nucleotides are TGCAGCGTGGCAAGAGGGATCAGCAGCTCCTACGAGCAGTACTTC.

The rearrangement joins TRBV24-1 to TRBJ2-1; perhaps TRBD1 as D (6 bases). Looked up from germline, CDR1 is KGHDR and CDR2 is SFDVKD. The CDR3 is 16 amino acids. Trimming removed 0 bases from V and 6 bases from J, with 14 bases in between. Here the CDR3 reads CATSDLPRGSSNEQFF. The CDR3 nucleotides read TGTGCCACCAGTGATTTGCCCAGGGGCTCGAGCAATGAGCAGTTCTTC.

The gene calls are TRBV11-2 and TRBJ2-3; D is ambiguous. The length of the CDR3 is 16 residues. Germline V gene data show CDR1 as SGHAT and CDR2 as FQNNGV. V gave up 2 bases and J gave up 6 bases, with 18 bases separating them. CDR3 sequence: CASSLRAWQVGDTQYF. The CDR3 coding sequence is TGTGCCAGCAGCTTAAGGGCCTGGCAAGTGGGGGATACGCAGTATTTT.

This clonotype has at least ten counts. This chain joins TRBV7-9 and TRBJ2-7; D gene ambiguous. CDR1 is SEHNR and CDR2 is FQNEAQ in the germline V gene (reference sequence). This CDR3 has 12 amino acids. V lost 1 base and J 2 bases, leaving 3 bases between the germline ends. The DNA of the CDR3 is TGTGCCAGCAGCTTAGTTACCTACGAGCAGTACTTC. Translation gives CASSLVTYEQYF.

The chain joins TRBV30 to TRBJ2-2; D is ambiguous. The CDR3 extends over 11 amino acids. Per the germline V gene, CDR1 is GTSNPN and CDR2 is SVGIG (reference sequence). The ends were cut back, 3 bases at V and 6 bases at J, with 5 bases in the middle. The CDR3 reads CAWSRAGELFF. The CDR3 DNA reads TGTGCCTGGAGCCGGGCCGGGGAGCTGTTTTTT.

This clonotype was observed a handful of times. V and J are TRBV4-1 and TRBJ2-1; D tentatively fits TRBD1 or TRBD2 (6 bases each). V lost 5 bases and J 1 base, leaving 18 bases between the germline ends. The CDR3 runs to 17 residues. Looked up from germline, CDR1 is MGHRA and CDR2 is YSYEKL. DNA of the CDR3: TGCGCCAGCAGCTATGGAGAACGGGGGCTTTCCTACAATGAGCAGTTCTTC. This gives the protein CASSYGERGLSYNEQFF.

The table lists this clonotype with a few counts. The chain has TRBV13 and TRBJ2-7; 9 nucleotides agree with TRBD2. The V segment lost 5 bases and the J segment 5 bases; nucleotides outside the gene matches: 7. The CDR3 has 14 residues. Germline lookup yields CDR1 PRHDT and CDR2 FYEKMQ (reference sequence). The DNA for the CDR3 is TGTGCCAGCAGCGGGCGGGGGGGCCCCCACGAGCAGTACTTC. Translating gives CASSGRGGPHEQYF.

The V gene is TRBV24-1, the J gene TRBJ2-7; D is unresolved. The ends were cut back, 4 bases at V and 8 bases at J, with 17 bases in the middle. The germline gives CDR1 KGHDR, CDR2 SFDVKD. CDR3 length: 14 amino acids. The CDR3 DNA sequence: TGTGCCACCAGTGACCCGACGGAAAATACGCAGCAGTACTTC. This sequence encodes CATSDPTENTQQYF.

The chain is built from TRBV29-1 and TRBJ2-4; 7 bases are shared with TRBD2. The V gene's germline CDR1 is SQVTM and CDR2 ANQGSEA. This CDR3 has 15 residues. V shed 3 bases and J 3 bases; nucleotides not matched to a gene: 8. The CDR3 loop is CSVEFSGDHKNIQYF. DNA for the CDR3: TGCAGCGTTGAGTTCAGCGGGGATCACAAAAACATTCAGTACTTC.

This clonotype appeared a few times. The rearrangement uses TRBV12-3 or TRBV12-4 and TRBJ2-5, with D perhaps matching TRBD2 (6 bases). Trimming shortened V by 5 bases and J by 3 bases, and 13 bases separated the two germline ends. This CDR3 contains 14 residues. The CDR3 protein is CASSLGWEEETQYF. CDR3 DNA sequence: TGTGCCAGCAGTCTCGGATGGGAGGAAGAGACCCAGTACTTC.

This clonotype was detected only a few times. The genes are TRBV7-3 and TRBJ1-1, with D perhaps matching TRBD1 (6 bases). V was clipped by 11 bases and J by 3 bases, with 10 bases between them. The CDR3 runs 11 residues. CDR1 and CDR2 (germline): SGHTA, FQGTGA. CDR3 loop: CAFEGDTEAFF. In DNA, the CDR3 is TGTGCCTTTGAGGGGGACACTGAAGCTTTCTTT.

This clonotype was observed many times. DNA for the CDR3: TGTGCCACCAGTGATGCCTCAGGGATTGAGCAGTTCTTC. Residues: CATSDASGIEQFF. The V gene is TRBV24-1, the J gene TRBJ2-1, with TRBD1 as a possible D gene (5 bases). V lost 3 bases and J 9 bases, leaving 11 bases between the germline ends. The CDR3 sequence is 13 residues long. CDR1 and CDR2 (germline): KGHDR, SFDVKD.